What follows describes a single TCR beta chain. These data belong to a study of blood T cell repertoires in COVID-19. Here immunoSEQ multiplex PCR was the method, and the copy in TCRdb shows in-frame clones only, minus some. The top ten hold 5% of the sample, which has about 50,000 clones, about 85% seen once. V shed 6 bases and J 3 bases; nucleotides not matched to a gene: 6. Germline-derived CDR1 and CDR2 are LNHNV and YYDKDF (reference sequence). The CDR3 has 15 amino acids. Sequenced sample: peripheral blood. The receptor was isolated from a man aged 35 to 55 with active COVID-19. V usage is TRBV15 and J usage is TRBJ2-2; TRBD1 matches at 8 bases. The CDR3 DNA follows: TGTGCCACCAGGTCGGACAGGGAGGACACCGGGGAGCTGTTTTTT. Translating gives CATRSDREDTGELFF.